The 8 T cell receptor beta chains given below trace back to one sample, sequenced in a study of CD8 T cells in ankylosing spondylitis. One entry per CDR3 protein, called by TCRdb with MiXCR from the 5' RACE reads. Of 220,000 or so distinct CDR3 sequences listed, 18% were seen once; the top ten hold approximately 42%. For these receptors, no antigen is known. Findings and limits, study-wide: A TCR beta motif made of several highly homologous variants seemed typical of ankylosing spondylitis blood.

Material for sequencing was blood, either unsorted or a sorted T cell fraction (not recorded which). Source of these receptors: a male donor with ankylosing spondylitis.

This clonotype was observed a handful of times. The chain employs TRBV4-3 and TRBJ1-1; D is perhaps TRBD1 (5 bases). Germline values: CDR1 LGHNA, CDR2 YSLEER. CDR3 size: 16 residues. Trimming removed 0 bases at V and 0 bases at J, with 11 bases between. The CDR3 loop reads CASSQDSGNMNTEAFF. CDR3 bases: TGCGCCAGCAGCCAAGATTCAGGGAACATGAACACTGAAGCTTTCTTT.

Many counts were recorded for this clonotype. The V and J genes are TRBV27 and TRBJ2-3; D might be TRBD2 (5 bases). Trimming removed 1 base from V and 1 base from J, with 9 bases in between. The CDR3 covers 15 residues. Germline V gives CDR1 MNHEY, CDR2 SMNVEV (reference sequence). CDR3 sequence (DNA): TGTGCCAGCAGTTTATTGAGGGCTGGCACAGATACGCAGTATTTT. The encoded protein is CASSLLRAGTDTQYF.

This clonotype was detected only a few times. V usage is TRBV30 and J usage is TRBJ1-1; perhaps TRBD1 as D (6 bases). The ends were cut back, 5 bases at V and 0 bases at J, with 7 bases in the middle. The CDR3 is 12 amino acids. Germline V gene sequence: CDR1 GTSNPN, CDR2 SVGIG (reference sequence). The CDR3 nucleotides are TGTGCCTGGGGACAGATGAACACTGAAGCTTTCTTT. Protein product: CAWGQMNTEAFF.

This clonotype has at least ten counts. V usage is TRBV7-9 and J usage is TRBJ1-6, with unresolved D. The V end was cut by 1 base, the J end by 7 bases, with 8 bases between. Germline V CDR1 and CDR2: SEHNR, FQNEAQ (reference sequence). The CDR3 contains 14 residues. The CDR3 DNA sequence: TGTGCCAGCAGCTTAGACGTTAACAATTCACCCCTCCACTTT. Amino acids: CASSLDVNNSPLHF. Filled out from reference TRBV7-9 and TRBJ1-6, the complete variable domain reads DTGVSQNPRHKITKRGQNVTFRCDPISEHNRLYWYRQTLGQGPEFLTYFQNEAQLEKSRLLSDRFSAERPKGSFSTLEIQRTEQGDSAMYLCASSLDVNNSPLHFGNGTRLTVT.

This clonotype showed up many times. The chain employs TRBV4-3 and TRBJ2-7, with D perhaps TRBD1 (5 bases). The germline gives CDR1 LGHNA, CDR2 YSLEER. The CDR3 covers 13 residues. V was trimmed by 0 bases and J by 4 bases, leaving 7 bases between them. CDR3 DNA: TGCGCCAGCAGCCAAGATTCAGGGTACGAGCAGTACTTC. It encodes CASSQDSGYEQYF.

This clonotype was recorded a few times. For the CDR3, the DNA is TGTGCCACCAGCAGAGAAGACGTATTGGACACTGAAGCTTTCTTT. Its translation: CATSREDVLDTEAFF. The chain is built from TRBV15 and TRBJ1-1; D not resolved. This CDR3 spans 15 amino acids. The V end lost 0 bases, the J end lost 3 bases, and 11 bases lay between the germline ends. CDR1 is LNHNV, CDR2 YYDKDF, per germline (reference sequence). Variable domain in full (rest from reference TRBV15 and TRBJ1-1): DAMVIQNPRYQVTQFGKPVTLSCSQTLNHNVMYWYQQKSSQAPKLLFHYYDKDFNNEADTPDNFQSRRPNTSFCFLDIRSPGLGDTAMYLCATSREDVLDTEAFFGQGTRLTVV.

In this sample, this clonotype is hyperexpanded. The chain carries TRBV7-9 and TRBJ2-1; D perhaps matches TRBD2 (6 bases). This CDR3 is built from 13 residues. Trimming left V 6 bases short and J 9 bases short, with 15 bases between. From germline, CDR1 is SEHNR and CDR2 FQNEAQ (reference sequence). The CDR3 loop reads CASRDPLGGEQFF. CDR3 nucleotides: TGTGCCAGCAGGGACCCCCTGGGGGGTGAGCAGTTCTTC.

This clonotype occurred a few times. The chain joins TRBV3-1 to TRBJ2-2, with TRBD2 matching over 13 bases. This CDR3 comprises 19 residues. Germline V lookup: CDR1 LGHDT, CDR2 YNNKEL (reference sequence). V was pared by 1 base and J by 5 bases, with 10 bases of the junction left unmatched. The CDR3, as DNA: TGTGCCAGCAGCCAAGCCATAGCGGAGGGACTAGCGGGAACCGGGGAGCTGTTTTTT. Protein product: CASSQAIAEGLAGTGELFF. The variable domain in full, with the rest retrieved from reference TRBV3-1 and TRBJ2-2, is DTAVSQTPKYLVTQMGNDKSIKCEQNLGHDTMYWYKQDSKKFLKIMFSYNNKELIINETVPNRFSPKSPDKAHLNLHINSLELGDSAVYFCASSQAIAEGLAGTGELFFGEGSRLTVL.